This is a list of T cell receptor beta chains from one sample in a study of CXCR3-negative and CXCR3-positive naive CD8 T cells. After re-calling the 5' RACE reads, TCRdb lists one entry per CDR3 protein, DNA absent. The listing contains about 150,000 distinct CDR3 sequences. Sample: naive CXCR3+ CD8+ T cells from blood. The receptors were gathered from a human donor in good health. Some clones in this sample may be carry-over from other donors' samples. CDR3s include the opening cysteine and the closing phenylalanine or tryptophan.

V gene: TRBV15; J gene: TRBJ2-5; CDR3 protein: CATSRGASGGLGQETQYF
V gene: TRBV6-5; J gene: TRBJ2-3; CDR3 protein: CASSLRDRTTDTQYF
V gene: TRBV9; J gene: TRBJ2-5; CDR3 protein: CASSVVGGAETQYF
V gene: TRBV7-3; J gene: TRBJ2-1; CDR3 protein: CASSLMQTEYNEQFF
V gene: TRBV10-3; J gene: TRBJ2-6; CDR3 protein: CAILGRDSGANVLTF
V gene: TRBV15; J gene: TRBJ1-5; CDR3 protein: CATSPRRGGLNQPQHF
V gene: TRBV19; J gene: TRBJ1-5; CDR3 protein: CASSIGPDQPQHF
V gene: TRBV27; J gene: TRBJ1-2; CDR3 protein: CASRRQGPNYGYTF
V gene: TRBV27; J gene: TRBJ2-7; CDR3 protein: CASSPRLGQFYEQYF
V gene: TRBV20-1; J gene: TRBJ2-7; CDR3 protein: CSATRTGGMLYEQYF
V gene: TRBV5-6; J gene: TRBJ2-7; CDR3 protein: CASSLPSAGYEQYF
V gene: TRBV5-1; J gene: TRBJ2-5; CDR3 protein: CASSYRDLYPQETQYF
V gene: TRBV29-1; J gene: TRBJ2-3; CDR3 protein: CSVGQGGADTQYF
V gene: TRBV6-5; J gene: TRBJ2-3; CDR3 protein: CASRPTSGYTDTQYF
V gene: TRBV11-3; J gene: TRBJ2-7; CDR3 protein: CASSLDFGYSYEQYF
V gene: TRBV14; J gene: TRBJ2-1; CDR3 protein: CASSLPQGQSYNEQFF
V gene: TRBV12-3/TRBV12-4; J gene: TRBJ2-1; CDR3 protein: CASSRTSGGVHFF
V gene: TRBV11-1; J gene: TRBJ2-1; CDR3 protein: CASSHITGLGSYNEQFF
V gene: TRBV28; J gene: TRBJ2-5; CDR3 protein: CASRTPLETQYF
V gene: TRBV6-6; J gene: TRBJ2-1; CDR3 protein: CASSYSILAGGNEFF
V gene: TRBV4-2; J gene: TRBJ2-1; CDR3 protein: CASSQEDAETDYNEQFF
V gene: TRBV12-3/TRBV12-4; J gene: TRBJ2-2; CDR3 protein: CASSFPLADTGELFF
V gene: TRBV6-1; J gene: TRBJ2-7; CDR3 protein: CASSESTGTPGEQYF
V gene: TRBV29-1; J gene: TRBJ2-4; CDR3 protein: CSVRTTRENIQYF
V gene: TRBV29-1; J gene: TRBJ2-5; CDR3 protein: CSGRLAGDETQYF
V gene: TRBV9; J gene: TRBJ1-2; CDR3 protein: CASSASNYGYTF
V gene: TRBV12-3/TRBV12-4; J gene: TRBJ2-3; CDR3 protein: CASSSPRETDTQYF
V gene: TRBV5-1; J gene: TRBJ2-7; CDR3 protein: CASRAQPGDTYEQYF
V gene: TRBV3-1; J gene: TRBJ2-5; CDR3 protein: CASSQDIDASGVQETQYF
V gene: TRBV28; J gene: TRBJ2-3; CDR3 protein: CASTPRISTDTQYF
V gene: TRBV7-9; J gene: TRBJ2-7; CDR3 protein: CASSPKGQGPRGEQYF
V gene: TRBV12-3/TRBV12-4; J gene: TRBJ2-7; CDR3 protein: CASSIPGTGDEQYF
V gene: TRBV29-1; J gene: TRBJ2-1; CDR3 protein: CSGTGGLYNEQFF
V gene: TRBV29-1; J gene: TRBJ2-7; CDR3 protein: CSVYGQPYSYEQYF
V gene: TRBV14; J gene: TRBJ1-2; CDR3 protein: CASSQARGAVYGYTF
V gene: TRBV19; J gene: TRBJ2-1; CDR3 protein: CASSIDATGFNEQFF
V gene: TRBV5-1; J gene: TRBJ2-1; CDR3 protein: CASSLYSGLAFLFF
V gene: TRBV19; J gene: TRBJ2-3; CDR3 protein: CASSTRLAGTDTQYF
V gene: TRBV24-1; J gene: TRBJ2-7; CDR3 protein: CATSDTGYEQYF
V gene: TRBV29-1; J gene: TRBJ2-3; CDR3 protein: CSVEDKRTGSVLRYF
V gene: TRBV12-3/TRBV12-4; J gene: TRBJ1-2; CDR3 protein: CASSLVPTGGTDGYTF
V gene: TRBV5-1; J gene: TRBJ2-3; CDR3 protein: CASRIAADTQYF
V gene: TRBV28; J gene: TRBJ2-4; CDR3 protein: CASSIRRAKNIQYF
V gene: TRBV5-1; J gene: TRBJ2-1; CDR3 protein: CASSLGRTGVDEQFF
V gene: TRBV7-2; J gene: TRBJ2-7; CDR3 protein: CASTTAGGSYEQYF
V gene: TRBV6-5; J gene: TRBJ1-1; CDR3 protein: CASSYSTGGEAFF
V gene: TRBV9; J gene: TRBJ2-1; CDR3 protein: CASSGRVGYNEQFF
V gene: TRBV4-3; J gene: TRBJ2-7; CDR3 protein: CASSQDLLGLSYEQYF
V gene: TRBV3-1; J gene: TRBJ2-5; CDR3 protein: CASSQFEGVLQYQYF
V gene: TRBV29-1; J gene: TRBJ1-2; CDR3 protein: CSVEDRDRGHGYTF
V gene: TRBV24-1; J gene: TRBJ1-3; CDR3 protein: CATSGSNSGNTIYF
V gene: TRBV4-3; J gene: TRBJ2-1; CDR3 protein: CASSQDYEPNGDEQFF
V gene: TRBV29-1; J gene: TRBJ2-3; CDR3 protein: CSANTGGPRGHTDTQYF
V gene: TRBV12-5; J gene: TRBJ2-7; CDR3 protein: CASGANMATDPLSYEQYF